This record looks at one TCR beta chain sequence and its context. Categorization into cohorts depended on clinical history that participants reported. The data were obtained in a study of blood T cell repertoires in COVID-19. Whole-study context: T cells, B-cell-depleted T cells, or PBMCs supplied cDNA or gDNA.

Germline-derived CDR1 and CDR2 are MNHEY and SVGEGT. V lost 2 bases to trimming and J lost 2 bases, with 7 bases between them. The CDR3 runs to 14 residues. Profiled with immunoSEQ multiplex PCR; TCRdb holds only in-frame clones, not every one. The sample has about 340,000 clones; about 86% are singletons. The V call is TRBV6-2 or TRBV6-3, the J call TRBJ1-3; D is undetermined. The sequenced sample consisted of PBMCs or T cells enriched from blood (not recorded which). The TCR comes from a middle-aged woman with acute COVID-19. The CDR3 bases are TGTGCCAGCAGTTACGGGCAGCCTGGAAACACCATATATTTT. This translates into CASSYGQPGNTIYF.